What follows are 22 T cell receptor beta chains derived from one specimen sequenced in a study of OX40 agonist ivuxolimab in advanced cancers. Measured with immunoSEQ multiplex PCR; TCRdb has only the in-frame clones, and not every one. The sample has tens of thousands of clones, about 90% seen once. The sequencing used CD4+ or CD8+ T cells sorted from blood, collected in a trial of the OX40 agonist ivuxolimab. The receptors here all came from an adult with an advanced solid tumor such as melanoma, head and neck, liver or kidney cancer.

For the CDR3, the DNA is TGTGCCAGCAGCCCAGATAGCGGGAGGAACTTTCCCTACGAGCAGTACTTC. The encoded protein is CASSPDSGRNFPYEQYF. The J gene is TRBJ2-7, the V gene TRBV7-2, with 10 bases that match TRBD2. This CDR3 comprises 17 residues. J lost 2 bases, V lost 5 bases, and 12 bases had no gene match. Germline lookup yields CDR1 SGHTA and CDR2 FQGNSA. The variable domain in full, with the rest retrieved from reference TRBV7-2 and TRBJ2-7, is GAGVSQSPSNKVTEKGKDVELRCDPISGHTALYWYRQSLGQGLEFLIYFQGNSAPDKSGLPSDRFSAERTGGSVSTLTIQRTQQEDSAVYLCASSPDSGRNFPYEQYFGPGTRLTVT.

V usage is TRBV6-5 and J usage is TRBJ1-1, with D uncertain. V lost 0 bases, J lost 0 bases, and 8 bases lay in between. CDR1 is MNHEY, CDR2 SVGAGI, per germline. CDR3 size: 15 residues. The DNA of the CDR3 is TGTGCCAGCAGTTACTCGAGAGTCGTGAACACTGAAGCTTTCTTT. Its translation is CASSYSRVVNTEAFF.

The rearrangement joins TRBV7-9 to TRBJ2-3, with D unclear. From germline, CDR1 is SEHNR and CDR2 FQNEAQ (reference sequence). The CDR3 loop spans 16 amino acids. The V end was cut by 4 bases, the J end by 0 bases, with 14 bases between. In DNA form, the CDR3 reads TGTGCCAGCAGCTCGCAGACGGACGCTAGCACAGATACGCAGTATTTT. Amino acids: CASSSQTDASTDTQYF.

This clone is a singleton in its sample. The chain joins TRBV4-3 to TRBJ2-1; D gene uncertain. The CDR3 consists of 16 residues. Trimming shortened V by 0 bases and J by 4 bases, and 13 bases separated the two germline ends. Germline V gene sequence: CDR1 LGHNA, CDR2 YSLEER. The CDR3 is CASSQDTRVAYNEQFF. In nucleotides, the CDR3 is TGCGCCAGCAGCCAAGATACCCGGGTTGCATACAATGAGCAGTTCTTC.

This chain uses TRBV9 with TRBJ1-5; D may be TRBD1 (5 bases). V lost 4 bases and J 3 bases, leaving 14 bases between the germline ends. This CDR3 is 15 amino acids long. Looked up from germline, CDR1 is SGDLS and CDR2 is YYNGEE. CDR3 loop: CASSPGHLLNQPQHF. The CDR3 DNA is TGTGCCAGCAGCCCTGGACACCTTCTCAATCAGCCCCAGCATTTT. The full variable domain, completed using reference TRBV9 and TRBJ1-5, is DSGVTQTPKHLITATGQRVTLRCSPRSGDLSVYWYQQSLDQGLQFLIQYYNGEERAKGNILERFSAQQFPDLHSELNLSSLELGDSALYFCASSPGHLLNQPQHFGDGTRLSIL.

This rearrangement joins TRBV7-6 to TRBJ2-1; 12 nucleotides agree with TRBD2. From germline, CDR1 is SGHVS and CDR2 FNYEAQ. Trimming cost V 1 base and J 7 bases; bases outside gene matches: 8. CDR3 length: 17 amino acids. The CDR3 loop is CASSLEWLAGGQNEQFF. CDR3 nucleotides: TGTGCCAGCAGCTTAGAGTGGCTAGCGGGGGGGCAAAATGAGCAGTTCTTC.

The CDR3 region is CASSTGLATDTQYF. The CDR3 nucleotides read TGTGCCAGTAGTACGGGACTAGCCACAGATACGCAGTATTTT. This chain links TRBV19 with TRBJ2-3; the match to TRBD2 covers 9 bases. The germline gives CDR1 LNHDA, CDR2 SQIVND (reference sequence). CDR3 length equals 14 residues. The J segment lost 2 bases and the V segment lost 4 bases, leaving 1 base of the junction unmatched.

The J gene is TRBJ2-7, the V gene TRBV28, with 8 bases identical to TRBD1. CDR1 and CDR2 (germline): MDHEN, SYDVKM. V lost 2 bases to trimming and J lost 3 bases; unmatched junction nucleotides: 3. This CDR3 has 14 residues. CDR3 protein: CASSLAGGFYEQYV. As DNA, the CDR3 is TGTGCCAGCAGTTTAGCAGGGGGCTTCTACGAGCAGTACGTC.

The chain combines TRBV9 with TRBJ1-1; D gene unclear. Trimming took off 3 bases at V and 5 bases at J, with 8 bases between the two ends. CDR1 is SGDLS, CDR2 YYNGEE, per germline. The CDR3 covers 12 residues. CDR3 nucleotides: TGTGCCAGCAGCGGGGGAGGTACTGAAGCTTTCTTT. Translation gives CASSGGGTEAFF.

The chain combines TRBV28 with TRBJ2-7, with D hard to call. CDR3 length equals 13 residues. The V and J ends lost 7 bases and 6 bases respectively, with 16 bases between them. The germline gives CDR1 MDHEN, CDR2 SYDVKM. Here the CDR3 reads CASTSPLWSEQYF. CDR3 sequence (DNA): TGTGCCAGCACCTCCCCCCTCTGGTCCGAGCAGTACTTC.

The rearrangement uses TRBV5-1 and TRBJ1-1, with D possibly TRBD1 on 5 matching bases. Per germline, CDR1 SGHRS and CDR2 YFSETQ. The V gene lost 0 bases and the J gene lost 5 bases, with 14 bases spanning the gap. The CDR3 extends over 15 amino acids. CDR3 protein: CASSLESGSYTEAFF. CDR3 coding DNA: TGCGCCAGCAGCTTGGAGTCAGGGTCATATACTGAAGCTTTCTTT.

This chain links TRBV18 with TRBJ2-7, with 10 nucleotides matching TRBD1. The ends lost 1 base at V and 5 bases at J; junction bases unmatched: 5. CDR1 is KGHSH, CDR2 LQKENI, per germline. There are 15 residues in the CDR3. The CDR3 reads CASSPQDRGLDEQYF. Written as DNA, the CDR3 is TGTGCCAGCTCACCACAAGACAGGGGGCTTGACGAGCAGTACTTC.

This chain uses TRBV7-6 with TRBJ2-2, with a weak D call TRBD2 (7 bases). Germline V gives CDR1 SGHVS, CDR2 FNYEAQ. V shed 1 base and J shed 4 bases, with 10 bases lying between them. This CDR3 has 15 amino acids. The CDR3 protein is CASSLGGGPTGELFF. The CDR3 DNA is TGTGCCAGCAGCTTAGGGGGGGGCCCCACCGGGGAGCTGTTTTTT. Drawing the rest from reference TRBV7-6 and TRBJ2-2, the complete variable domain is GAGVSQSPRYKVTKRGQDVALRCDPISGHVSLYWYRQALGQGPEFLTYFNYEAQQDKSGLPNDRFSAERPEGSISTLTIQRTEQRDSAMYRCASSLGGGPTGELFFGEGSRLTVL.

The rearrangement joins TRBV27 to TRBJ1-1, with unresolved D. Trimming took off 6 bases at V and 1 base at J, with 6 bases between the two ends. Germline V gives CDR1 MNHEY, CDR2 SMNVEV (reference sequence). The CDR3 sequence is 12 residues long. CDR3 amino acids: CASSPRNTEAFF. As DNA, the CDR3 is TGTGCCAGCAGCCCTAGGAACACTGAAGCTTTCTTT.

This clone was observed a single time. This chain joins TRBV9 and TRBJ1-2; possible D gene TRBD1, 5 bases. The length of the CDR3 is 13 residues. The V and J ends lost 3 bases and 6 bases respectively, with 12 bases between them. The germline V gene has CDR1 SGDLS and CDR2 YYNGEE. The CDR3 region is CASSGGAGDGYTF. CDR3 DNA sequence: TGTGCCAGCAGCGGTGGGGCGGGCGATGGCTACACCTTC.

The chain has TRBV6-5 and TRBJ1-1; 8 positions agree with TRBD1. V was clipped by 5 bases and J by 0 bases; unmatched bases: 5. There are 15 residues in the CDR3. Germline V gene data show CDR1 as MNHEY and CDR2 as SVGAGI. Here the CDR3 reads CASSPSTGVNTEAFF. In DNA form, the CDR3 reads TGTGCCAGCAGTCCCTCGACAGGGGTGAACACTGAAGCTTTCTTT.

This chain links TRBV5-6 with TRBJ2-1, with D uncertain. This CDR3 has 15 residues. Germline V gives CDR1 SGHDT, CDR2 YYEEEE. Deletions cut 6 bases from V and 4 bases from J, with 17 bases between. CDR3 protein: CASNRYAVLYNEQFF. The CDR3 coding sequence is TGTGCCAGCAACCGTTACGCGGTCCTATACAATGAGCAGTTCTTC.

The J gene is TRBJ1-2, the V gene TRBV28; tentatively, D is TRBD1 (5 bases). V was shortened by 6 bases and J by 5 bases, with 16 bases between the two germline ends. This CDR3 region has 14 residues. Germline V gives CDR1 MDHEN, CDR2 SYDVKM. The CDR3 DNA follows: TGTGCCAGCAGAGAGAGGGGTGTTATTTATGGCTACACCTTC. Its translation is CASRERGVIYGYTF.

This sequence joins TRBV7-8 and TRBJ2-7, with a tentative D call TRBD1 (5 bases). The CDR3 is 15 residues long. Germline CDR1 SGHVS, CDR2 FQNEAQ. Trimming stripped 1 base from V and 4 bases from J, with 14 bases between. DNA of the CDR3: TGTGCCAGCAGCTTAGTGCAGGGCCCCTCGTACGAGCAGTACGTC. Translation: CASSLVQGPSYEQYV.

The DNA of the CDR3 is TGCGCCAGCAGCTTCAGTATGGGACTAGCGGGGTATGAGCAGTTCTTC. Its translation: CASSFSMGLAGYEQFF. This rearrangement joins TRBV5-1 to TRBJ2-1; TRBD2 matches at 13 bases. Germline V CDR1 and CDR2: SGHRS, YFSETQ. V lost 2 bases to trimming and J lost 8 bases; unmatched junction nucleotides: 7. The CDR3 spans 16 residues.

The chain has TRBV28 and TRBJ1-5, with D perhaps matching TRBD1 (6 bases). The CDR3 length is 17 residues. CDR1 is MDHEN, CDR2 SYDVKM, per germline. V was clipped by 7 bases and J by 0 bases, with 19 bases between them. CDR3 in DNA: TGTGCCAGCACCCCGTGGGGGCCCGAGCATAGCAATCAGCCCCAGCATTTT. Its translation is CASTPWGPEHSNQPQHF.

The chain combines TRBV6-6 with TRBJ2-7, with D maybe TRBD2 (5 bases). Between the trimmed V and J ends, which lost 4 bases and 6 bases, there was a span of 13 bases. This CDR3 has 13 residues. The germline CDR1 and CDR2 sequences are MNHNY and SVGAGI (reference sequence). The CDR3 is CASSLNLAGEQYF. DNA for the CDR3: TGTGCCAGCAGTTTGAATCTAGCAGGCGAGCAGTACTTC.